Listed here are 16 T cell receptor beta chains from one sample, sequenced in a study of T and B cells in COVID-19 patients. Each TRB amplification used 250-500 ng of genomic DNA from blood. TRB rearrangements were amplified by multiplex PCR with BIOMED2 TRB-A/B primers. TCRdb analysed the multiplex PCR reads with MiXCR anew, one entry per CDR3 protein. The sample lists about 11,000 distinct CDR3 sequences, around a third seen once, with roughly a sixth in the top ten. The specimen was blood. The receptor set was obtained from a human donor with active COVID-19.

The chain is built from TRBV6-1 and TRBJ2-7; TRBD2 aligns across 8 bases. The V gene's germline CDR1 is MNHNS and CDR2 SASEGT. V shed 8 bases and J 1 base; nucleotides not matched to a gene: 7. CDR3 length: 14 residues. The CDR3 is CASWPGGGSYEQYF. The DNA for the CDR3 is TGTGCCAGCTGGCCGGGGGGGGGTTCCTACGAGCAGTACTTC.

The chain uses TRBV27 and TRBJ2-2; the D is unclear. The CDR3 is 14 amino acids. V lost 3 bases to trimming and J lost 1 base, with 6 bases between them. Germline V gene lookup returns CDR1 MNHEY and CDR2 SMNVEV (reference sequence). The CDR3 DNA reads TGTGCCAGCAGTTTTTTCGTGAACACCGGGGAGCTGTTTTTT. This sequence encodes CASSFFVNTGELFF.

By share of the sample, this clonotype is medium-sized. The chain is built from TRBV19 and TRBJ2-2; TRBD1 agrees at 10 bases. The germline V gene has CDR1 LNHDA and CDR2 SQIVND (reference sequence). The CDR3 length is 15 residues. Losses at the gene ends were 6 bases for V and 5 bases for J; bases not matched to a gene: 6. The CDR3 region is CASRGQGVGTGELFF. CDR3 in DNA: TGTGCCAGTAGAGGACAGGGGGTTGGGACCGGGGAGCTGTTTTTT.

This clonotype was counted only a few times. An end of the junction does not agree with germline; a read error may underlie this. V usage is TRBV30 and J usage is TRBJ1-4; possible D gene TRBD1, 6 bases. The CDR3 contains 14 residues. CDR1 is GTSNPN and CDR2 is SVGIG in the germline V gene (reference sequence). As DNA, the CDR3 is TGTGCCCGGAGGGGGTTCGGGTTGGAGGAAAAACTGTTTTTT. Its translation is CARRGFGLEEKLFF.

The chain uses TRBV15 and TRBJ2-1; D is perhaps TRBD2 (7 bases). V was trimmed by 0 bases and J by 4 bases, leaving 16 bases between them. The CDR3 has 17 amino acids. Germline CDR1 and CDR2: LNHNV and YYDKDF (reference sequence). CDR3 nucleotides: TGTGCCACCAGCAGAGACTGGGGGGGGGGCGGGTACAATGAGCAGTTCTTC. Translation gives CATSRDWGGGGYNEQFF.

This clonotype is categorized as medium-sized. The chain employs TRBV5-6 and TRBJ2-2, with D perhaps being TRBD1 or TRBD2 (6 bases each). CDR3 length: 16 amino acids. From germline, CDR1 is SGHDT and CDR2 YYEEEE. The V end lost 5 bases, the J end lost 5 bases, and 19 bases lay between the germline ends. The CDR3 here is CASSPAGRGQTGELFF. The CDR3 coding sequence is TGTGCCAGCAGTCCGGCAGGGCGGGGACAAACCGGGGAGCTGTTTTTT.

The J gene is TRBJ1-3, the V gene TRBV18; D is perhaps TRBD1 (5 bases). V was pared by 6 bases and J by 2 bases, with 14 bases between. CDR1 is KGHSH and CDR2 is LQKENI in the germline V gene. This CDR3 spans 15 amino acids. The CDR3: CASSPAEGPGNTIYF. In DNA, the CDR3 is TGTGCCAGCTCCCCGGCGGAGGGACCTGGAAACACCATATATTTT.

This clonotype was observed a few times. The V call is TRBV12-3 or TRBV12-4, the J call TRBJ2-2; 8 bases map to TRBD2. Trimming took 6 bases from V and 7 from J; bases not matched to a gene: 13. The CDR3 contains 16 residues. Written as DNA, the CDR3 is TGTGCCAGCAGCCCCATGGGCGGGGGGACGAACGGGGAGCTGTTTTTT. The encoded protein is CASSPMGGGTNGELFF.

By share, this clonotype ranks as medium-sized (0.01 to 0.1%). J is TRBJ2-6 and V is TRBV6-1, with 8 nucleotides matching TRBD1. CDR1 is MNHNS and CDR2 is SASEGT in the germline V gene. Losses at the gene ends were 6 bases for V and 4 bases for J; bases not matched to a gene: 5. The CDR3 is made up of 15 amino acids. The DNA for the CDR3 is TGTGCCAGCAGACAGGGGGTAGCCGGGGCCAACGTCCTGACTTTC. Protein sequence: CASRQGVAGANVLTF.

Relative to its sample, this clonotype is medium-sized (0.01 to 0.1%). This chain joins TRBV19 and TRBJ2-2; TRBD1 aligns across 7 bases. This CDR3 region has 14 residues. The ends lost 6 bases at V and 7 bases at J; junction bases unmatched: 8. Germline loops: CDR1 LNHDA, CDR2 SQIVND (reference sequence). The CDR3 loop reads CASSATQGDGELFF. As DNA, the CDR3 is TGTGCCAGTAGCGCAACTCAGGGGGACGGGGAGCTGTTTTTT.

This chain links TRBV10-3 with TRBJ2-1; 16 bases align to TRBD2. V lost 4 bases and J lost 10; bases outside the gene matches: 7. CDR3 size: 16 residues. Germline loops: CDR1 ENHRY, CDR2 SYGVKD. CDR3 nucleotide sequence: TGTGCCATCAGTGGGGAGGGACTAGCGGGGGGGCGCGAGCAGTTCTTC. This codes for CAISGEGLAGGREQFF.

The V and J genes are TRBV27 and TRBJ1-1; D is uncertain. This CDR3 contains 15 residues. Germline V lookup: CDR1 MNHEY, CDR2 SMNVEV (reference sequence). V lost 6 bases and J 7 bases, leaving 21 bases between the germline ends. CDR3 residues: CASSAVGGSGREAFF. Written as DNA, the CDR3 is TGTGCCAGCAGCGCCGTGGGAGGGAGCGGTCGTGAAGCTTTCTTT.

The V and J genes are TRBV7-6 and TRBJ2-5, with D possibly TRBD1 on 5 matching bases. This CDR3 is 14 amino acids long. Germline V gene sequence: CDR1 SGHVS, CDR2 FNYEAQ. The V and J ends lost 1 base and 2 bases respectively, with 8 bases between them. CDR3 sequence: CASSLGTIQETQYF. The CDR3 nucleotides read TGTGCCAGCAGCTTAGGGACAATTCAAGAGACCCAGTACTTC.

The CDR3 reads CASSYFDRGAYEQYF. In DNA form, the CDR3 reads TGTGCCAGCAGTTACTTCGACAGGGGAGCCTACGAGCAGTACTTC. The V call is TRBV6-5, the J call TRBJ2-7; 8 bases agree with TRBD1. The CDR3 extends over 15 amino acids. Trimming took 1 base from V and 2 from J; bases not matched to a gene: 4. CDR1 MNHEY and CDR2 SVGAGI come from the germline V gene.

The chain links TRBV5-1 to TRBJ1-3; D perhaps matches TRBD1 (5 bases). The V gene's germline CDR1 is SGHRS and CDR2 YFSETQ. The V end lost 2 bases, the J end lost 2 bases, and 14 bases lay between the germline ends. The CDR3 covers 16 residues. The CDR3 DNA reads as TGCGCCAGCAGCTTTGACCACCAGGGAGCTGGAAACACCATATATTTT. Its protein is CASSFDHQGAGNTIYF.

This clonotype is medium-sized (0.01 to 0.1%). V and J are TRBV19 and TRBJ2-1; 8 bases are shared with TRBD1. V lost 3 bases and J lost 0; bases outside the gene matches: 4. The CDR3 contains 16 residues. Germline V gene data show CDR1 as LNHDA and CDR2 as SQIVND (reference sequence). CDR3 loop: CASSISGTGSYNEQFF. CDR3 in DNA: TGTGCCAGTAGTATCTCCGGGACAGGCTCCTACAATGAGCAGTTCTTC.